Following are 3 T cell receptor beta chains from one sample sequenced in a study of Graves' ophthalmopathy and Graves' hyperthyroidism. RNA transcripts yielded amplified TCR beta CDR3 regions. RT-PCR in the first round used HTBI primers; a second-round multiplex PCR followed. TCRdb reprocessed the multiplex PCR reads via MiXCR and lists one record per CDR3 protein. The sample shows some 750,000 distinct CDR3 sequences, roughly two fifths of them seen only once. Sequencing was performed on peripheral blood. The source of these receptors is an adult man with Graves' ophthalmopathy.

This clonotype was seen once. The chain couples TRBV10-3 to TRBJ1-2, with D perhaps matching TRBD1 (6 bases). The germline V and J ends were trimmed by 0 bases and 5 bases, with 13 bases remaining between them. From germline, CDR1 is ENHRY and CDR2 SYGVKD. CDR3 length: 15 residues. The CDR3 DNA sequence: TGTGCCATCAGTGAGTCAGGGACACCGGATTATGGCTACACCTTC. The encoded protein is CAISESGTPDYGYTF.

On this clonotype: A read error is possible here, since a much larger clone lies one base away. The J gene is TRBJ1-5, the V gene TRBV29-1, with TRBD1 identical over 7 bases. J was trimmed by 3 bases and V by 4 bases; bases with no gene match: 6. The CDR3 is 14 amino acids. Germline values: CDR1 SQVTM, CDR2 ANQGSEA. In DNA form, the CDR3 reads TGCAGCGTTGGGACAGGAAATTTCAATCAGCCCCAGCATTTT. Translated, it gives CSVGTGNFNQPQHF.

This clonotype occurred many times. The chain carries TRBV10-2 and TRBJ1-2; 8 bases line up with TRBD1. V lost 4 bases and J lost 4; bases outside the gene matches: 5. The CDR3 covers 14 residues. The germline V gene encodes CDR1 WSHSY and CDR2 SAAADI. CDR3 sequence (DNA): TGCGCCAGCAGTGCTGACAGGGGAAGCTATGGCTACACCTTC. Its translation: CASSADRGSYGYTF.